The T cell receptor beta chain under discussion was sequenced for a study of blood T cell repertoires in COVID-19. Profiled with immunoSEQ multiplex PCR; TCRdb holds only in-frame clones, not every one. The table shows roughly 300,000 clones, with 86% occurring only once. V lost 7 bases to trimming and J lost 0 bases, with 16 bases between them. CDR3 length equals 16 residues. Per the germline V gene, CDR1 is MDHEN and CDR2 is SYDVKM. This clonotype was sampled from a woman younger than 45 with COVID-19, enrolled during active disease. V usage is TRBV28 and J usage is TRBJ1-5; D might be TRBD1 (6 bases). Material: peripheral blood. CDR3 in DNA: TGTGCCAGCAAAAAGGGGGGGGGAGTTAGCAATCAGCCCCAGCATTTT. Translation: CASKKGGGVSNQPQHF.